This TCR beta chain was sequenced for a study of CD8 T cells in Susac syndrome. Both CD4+ and CD8+ T cells were negatively isolated, and TEMRA cells underwent FACS enrichment. Random hexamers were used to reverse transcribe an amount of about 0.45 to 1 ug RNA. From the immunoSEQ multiplex PCR reads, TCRdb called clonotypes with MiXCR, one entry per CDR3 protein. The data show roughly 180,000 distinct CDR3 sequences, over 85% seen once. Germline V gives CDR1 GTSNPN, CDR2 SVGIG (reference sequence). The CDR3 has 15 residues. With 5 bases clipped from V and 4 bases from J, the junction kept 11 bases outside the gene matches.

The J gene is TRBJ2-1, the V gene TRBV30, with TRBD1 matching 7 bases. This clonotype was obtained from a human donor in good health. The sample taken for sequencing was CD4+ T cells from PBMCs. DNA of the CDR3: TGTGCCTGGGGTCCCTTCCGGGACAGTTACAATGAGCAGTTCTTC. It translates to CAWGPFRDSYNEQFF.